Sequencing of this TCR beta chain was carried out in a study of T cell responses to AZD1222 COVID-19 vaccine. Clones were sequenced by immunoSEQ multiplex PCR, and TCRdb holds only the in-frame ones, with some missing. Of about 130,000 clones listed, around 90% are singletons. Turning to this clone: Its matching antigen is unknown.

Study outcomes and limitations: Spike-specific TCR breadth and depth both grew after two AZD1222 doses.

The V segment lost 2 bases and the J segment 7 bases; nucleotides outside the gene matches: 11. Germline CDR1 and CDR2: SGHNT and YYREEE (reference sequence). This CDR3 has 16 residues. V gene TRBV5-4 combines with J gene TRBJ2-1, with 8 bases lining up with TRBD1. This TCR derives from an adult who received the AZD1222 COVID-19 vaccine. Source: peripheral blood, taken 28 days after the second AZD1222 dose. The CDR3 here is CASSFYAGGAGNEQFF. DNA of the CDR3: TGTGCCAGCAGCTTTTATGCAGGGGGCGCGGGGAATGAGCAGTTCTTC.